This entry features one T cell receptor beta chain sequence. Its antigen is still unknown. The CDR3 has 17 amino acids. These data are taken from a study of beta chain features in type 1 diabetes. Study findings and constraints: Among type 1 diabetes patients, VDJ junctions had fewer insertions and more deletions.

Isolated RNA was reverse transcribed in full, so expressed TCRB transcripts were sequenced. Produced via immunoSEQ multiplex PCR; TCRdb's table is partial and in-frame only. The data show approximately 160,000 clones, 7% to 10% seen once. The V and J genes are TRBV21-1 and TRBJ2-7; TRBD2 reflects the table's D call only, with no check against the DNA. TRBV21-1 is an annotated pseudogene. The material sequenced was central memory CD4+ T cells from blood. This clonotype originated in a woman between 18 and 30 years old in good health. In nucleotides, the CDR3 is TGTGCCAGCACCCCCCGGAACCGAGTCCTGGAGCCCTACGAGCAGTACTTC. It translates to CASTPRNRVLEPYEQYF.